The subject of this entry is one T cell receptor gamma chain. Other DNA sequences from this sample encode an identical CDR3 as well. The data belong to a study of γδ T cells in repeated Plasmodium falciparum infection. TCRdb applied CATT to the multiplex PCR reads for clone calling. The sample has approximately 26,000 gamma-chain clones, 3% seen once. This clonotype was obtained from a pool of human donors (malaria-infected and uninfected, not separated). Sequenced material: gamma-delta T cells from blood.

Here the CDR3 reads CALWEEFRWFKIF. DNA of the CDR3: TGTGCCTTGTGGGAAGAATTCCGATGGTTCAAGATATTT. The chain links TRGV9 to TRGJP1. The J gene was missing in TCRdb and was found by matching the end of the DNA to germline. Germline lookup yields CDR1 GITISATS and CDR2 ISYDGTV (reference sequence). After removal of 4 bases from V and 11 bases from J, the junction contained 10 bases not matched to a gene. The CDR3 is made up of 13 amino acids.